One sample yielded the 9 T cell receptor beta chains listed below, sequenced in a study of blood T cell repertoires in COVID-19. Measured with immunoSEQ multiplex PCR; TCRdb has only the in-frame clones, and not every one. Of about 480,000 clones listed, 80% to 90% are singletons. Material for sequencing was peripheral blood. The origin of the receptors is a man between 18 and 29 years old with COVID-19, enrolled during active disease.

The chain couples TRBV25-1 to TRBJ2-1, with 9 bases that match TRBD1. V lost 5 bases to trimming and J lost 1 base; unmatched junction nucleotides: 6. Germline loops: CDR1 MGHDK, CDR2 SYGVNS. This CDR3 has 16 amino acids. CDR3: CASSQLQGASYNEQFF. The CDR3 nucleotides are TGTGCCAGCAGTCAGCTACAGGGGGCATCCTACAATGAGCAGTTCTTC.

This sequence joins TRBV2 and TRBJ2-1, with 8 bases matching TRBD2. V dropped 6 bases and J dropped 7; count of bases not matched to a gene: 11. The CDR3 is 15 residues long. Looked up from germline, CDR1 is SNHLY and CDR2 is FYNNEI. The CDR3 DNA follows: TGTGCCAGCAGGCCTCAAGCGGGAGTTCAAAATGAGCAGTTCTTC. This encodes CASRPQAGVQNEQFF.

The rearrangement uses TRBV2 and TRBJ2-3; perhaps TRBD2 as D (7 bases). Germline-derived CDR1 and CDR2 are SNHLY and FYNNEI. The length of the CDR3 is 14 residues. V lost 5 bases, J lost 7 bases, and 16 bases lay in between. The CDR3 reads CASSWGGVINTQYF. The CDR3 coding sequence is TGTGCCAGCAGTTGGGGGGGCGTCATAAATACGCAGTATTTT.

This clone was observed a few times. V and J are TRBV4-1 and TRBJ1-2; D is possibly TRBD1 (5 bases). The CDR3 has 15 amino acids. Between the trimmed V and J ends, which lost 4 bases and 4 bases, there was a span of 16 bases. Germline V gene sequence: CDR1 MGHRA, CDR2 YSYEKL. CDR3 DNA: TGCGCCAGCAGCCCAACCCCAGACAGTTCCTATGGCTACACCTTC. This encodes CASSPTPDSSYGYTF.

This clone was counted a single time. The rearrangement uses TRBV7-9 and TRBJ2-7; TRBD2 matches at 9 bases. Trimming cost V 3 bases and J 3 bases; bases outside gene matches: 3. From germline, CDR1 is SEHNR and CDR2 FQNEAQ (reference sequence). The CDR3 has 14 amino acids. CDR3 bases: TGTGCCAGCAGCTTGACTAGCGGTAGCTACGAGCAGTACTTC. It yields the protein CASSLTSGSYEQYF.

The chain carries TRBV15 and TRBJ2-1; D ambiguous. The CDR3 sequence is 12 residues long. CDR1 LNHNV and CDR2 YYDKDF come from the germline V gene (reference sequence). Trimming removed 0 bases at V and 16 bases at J, with 13 bases between. Here the CDR3 reads CATSRDRTVRFF. Written as DNA, the CDR3 is TGTGCCACCAGCAGAGATCGAACGGTCCGCTTCTTC. The entire variable domain, with the rest obtained from reference TRBV15 and TRBJ2-1, is as follows: DAMVIQNPRYQVTQFGKPVTLSCSQTLNHNVMYWYQQKSSQAPKLLFHYYDKDFNNEADTPDNFQSRRPNTSFCFLDIRSPGLGDTAMYLCATSRDRTVRFFGPGTRLTVL.

The J gene is TRBJ2-7, the V gene TRBV3-1 (or the pseudogene TRBV3-2); D perhaps matches TRBD1 (5 bases). Looked up from germline, CDR1 is LGHDT and CDR2 is YNNKEL (reference sequence). V was shortened by 5 bases and J by 7 bases, with 15 bases between the two germline ends. CDR3 length: 13 amino acids. The DNA of the CDR3 is TGTGCCAGCAGCTACGGCAGGGCCGTGGAGCAGTACTTC. Translating it yields CASSYGRAVEQYF.

V and J are TRBV29-1 and TRBJ2-3; 7 positions agree with TRBD1. CDR3 length equals 16 residues. The germline V gene has CDR1 SQVTM and CDR2 ANQGSEA. V trimming: 4 bases; J trimming: 3 bases; junction bases outside the gene matches: 13. The CDR3 sequence is CSVATSMTGLTDTQYF. In DNA form, the CDR3 reads TGCAGCGTTGCGACGAGTATGACAGGGCTAACAGATACGCAGTATTTT.

The rearrangement joins TRBV10-1 to TRBJ2-1; tentative D call: TRBD2 (5 bases). V shed 1 base and J shed 5 bases, with 9 bases lying between them. The germline V gene has CDR1 WNHNN and CDR2 SYGVQD (reference sequence). The CDR3 sequence is 14 residues long. CDR3 DNA: TGCGCCAGCAGTGAGTTTCCGGAGGACAATGAGCAGTTCTTC. As protein: CASSEFPEDNEQFF.